This T cell receptor (beta chain) was documented in a study of monozygotic twins with cystic fibrosis. Study at large: With about 15 PCR cycles, barcoded libraries came from around 3 micrograms of fragmented DNA.

On this clone itself: Its antigen is still unknown.

Overall study findings and caveats: The repertoire was suggested to be naive-dominated, clonality median approximately 0.009. J usage was most co-twin-similar in 8 of 16 pairs, V in 13. Unrelated CF individuals shared fewer identical clonotypes than monozygotic CF twins.

Assay: immunoSEQ multiplex PCR; the TCRdb copy retains only in-frame clones and omits some. The table lists approximately 10,000 clones, 99% of them singletons, with around 0.42% in the top ten. Germline V gene data show CDR1 as LGHNT and CDR2 as FRNRAP. CDR3 size: 16 residues. J lost 6 bases, V lost 0 bases, and 8 bases had no gene match. The receptor comes from a man aged 18 to 29 with cystic fibrosis. The sequenced sample consisted of blood. V and J are TRBV12-5 and TRBJ2-1, with 7 bases fitting TRBD2. The CDR3 is CASGLVLAGEANEQFF. DNA for the CDR3: TGTGCTAGTGGTTTGGTACTGGCGGGGGAGGCCAATGAGCAGTTCTTC.